This entry concerns a single T cell receptor beta chain. Its antigen is undetermined. The same CDR3 can be traced to other DNA sequences in this sample. Germline values: CDR1 LNHDA, CDR2 SQIVND (reference sequence). The CDR3 is 12 amino acids. Trimming removed 6 bases at V and 4 bases at J, with 7 bases between. The data stem from a study of PD-1 blockade in classical Hodgkin lymphoma. Study-wide results and limits: Any patient who commenced nivolumab under 1 year after ASCT was excluded. As was reported, newly diagnosed patients showed lower baseline TCR diversity than healthy donors did.

Brentuximab vedotin exposure varied among the patients, all of whom had relapsed after autologous stem cell transplantation. Libraries were prepared by immunoSEQ multiplex PCR; TCRdb keeps only in-frame clonotypes and omits some of them. Found here are 9,500 to 10,000 clones, about 93% of them singletons; the top ten hold 13% to 15%. Specimen: peripheral blood mononuclear cells (PBMCs), collected at baseline. The V gene is TRBV19, the J gene TRBJ2-1, with D unclear. This clonotype was obtained from a human donor with classical Hodgkin lymphoma. For the CDR3, the DNA is TGTGCCAGTAGCCCATCGTACAATGAGCAGTTCTTC. Residues: CASSPSYNEQFF. The variable domain in full, with the rest retrieved from reference TRBV19 and TRBJ2-1, is DGGITQSPKYLFRKEGQNVTLSCEQNLNHDAMYWYRQDPGQGLRLIYYSQIVNDFQKGDIAEGYSVSREKKESFPLTVTSAQKNPTAFYLCASSPSYNEQFFGPGTRLTVL.